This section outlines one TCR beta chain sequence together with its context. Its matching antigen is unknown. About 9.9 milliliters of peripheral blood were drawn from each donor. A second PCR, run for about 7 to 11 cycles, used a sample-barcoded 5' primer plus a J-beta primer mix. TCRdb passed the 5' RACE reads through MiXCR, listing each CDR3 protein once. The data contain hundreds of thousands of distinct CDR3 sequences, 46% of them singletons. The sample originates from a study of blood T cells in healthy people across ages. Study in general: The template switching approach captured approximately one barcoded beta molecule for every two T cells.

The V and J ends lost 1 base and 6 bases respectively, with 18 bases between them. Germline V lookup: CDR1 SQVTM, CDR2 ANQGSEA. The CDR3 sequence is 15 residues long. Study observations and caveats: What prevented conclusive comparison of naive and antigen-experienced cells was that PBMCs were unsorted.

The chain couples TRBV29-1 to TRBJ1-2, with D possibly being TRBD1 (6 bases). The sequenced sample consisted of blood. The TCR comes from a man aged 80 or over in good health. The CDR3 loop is CSVEAPSGDVDGYTF. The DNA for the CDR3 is TGCAGCGTTGAAGCACCGTCAGGGGATGTGGATGGCTACACCTTC.